The next 24 T cell receptor beta chains were all read from a single sample in a study of blood T cell repertoires in COVID-19. Sequencing was performed with immunoSEQ multiplex PCR; in TCRdb, only in-frame clones are kept and a portion is missing. The table lists roughly 70,000 clones, approximately 90% of them singletons. Sequenced input: peripheral blood. The receptors originated from a woman aged 55-70 years with active COVID-19.

There are a few counts of this clone. This chain joins TRBV19 and TRBJ2-7; the match to TRBD2 covers 11 bases. The CDR3 is 15 amino acids. Germline CDR1 and CDR2: LNHDA and SQIVND (reference sequence). Germline trimming cut 4 bases from V and 5 bases from J; bases unmatched to any gene: 7. The chain's CDR3 is CASSRTGTSGNEQYF. As DNA, the CDR3 is TGTGCCAGTAGTAGGACCGGGACTAGCGGTAACGAGCAGTACTTC.

The V and J genes are TRBV5-1 and TRBJ1-1; 8 nucleotides match TRBD1. There are 14 residues in the CDR3. CDR1 is SGHRS and CDR2 is YFSETQ in the germline V gene. V dropped 0 bases and J dropped 7; count of bases not matched to a gene: 5. CDR3: CASSLAGQGVEAFF. The CDR3 DNA is TGCGCCAGCAGCTTGGCAGGACAGGGAGTTGAAGCTTTCTTT.

This clone is a singleton in its sample. Other nucleotide sequences in the sample specify the same CDR3. This chain uses TRBV18 with TRBJ2-5; 7 nucleotides match TRBD2. This CDR3 is 15 amino acids long. The germline V gene has CDR1 KGHSH and CDR2 LQKENI. V lost 3 bases to trimming and J lost 4 bases; unmatched junction nucleotides: 8. The CDR3 DNA is TGTGCCAGCTCACCCGGTGCGGGAGCCCTAGAGACCCAGTACTTC. Protein: CASSPGAGALETQYF. Together with reference TRBV18 and TRBJ2-5, the CDR3 gives the full variable domain: NAGVMQNPRHLVRRRGQEARLRCSPMKGHSHVYWYRQLPEEGLKFMVYLQKENIIDESGMPKERFSAEFPKEGPSILRIQQVVRGDSAAYFCASSPGAGALETQYFGPGTRLLVL.

V is TRBV19 and J is TRBJ1-2; a weak D match, TRBD1 (5 bases). The CDR3 contains 14 residues. Per germline, CDR1 LNHDA and CDR2 SQIVND (reference sequence). Trimming stripped 8 bases from V and 3 bases from J, with 16 bases between. This CDR3 reads CASRGWGGDYGYTF. The CDR3 bases are TGTGCCAGTCGCGGCTGGGGGGGGGACTATGGCTACACCTTC.

The chain is built from TRBV28 and TRBJ1-3; TRBD1 matches 9 bases. V trimming: 6 bases; J trimming: 1 base; junction bases outside the gene matches: 10. From germline, CDR1 is MDHEN and CDR2 SYDVKM. The CDR3 covers 17 residues. CDR3 bases: TGTGCCAGCAGCCTCCCACAGGGGGCTTCGTCTGGAAACACCATATATTTT. Its translation is CASSLPQGASSGNTIYF.

In this sample, this clone turned up once. The rearrangement joins TRBV11-2 to TRBJ2-5, with 8 bases fitting TRBD2. The CDR3 sequence is 14 residues long. Germline V CDR1 and CDR2: SGHAT, FQNNGV. V lost 5 bases, J lost 5 bases, and 7 bases stayed unmatched. The CDR3 bases are TGTGCCAGCAGCCCGAGGACTAGCTGGGAGACCCAGTACTTC. It encodes CASSPRTSWETQYF.

The V gene is TRBV2, the J gene TRBJ1-1; no definite D call. V was cut by 4 bases and J by 2 bases, with 8 bases left in between. In germline, CDR1 is SNHLY, CDR2 FYNNEI. The CDR3 sequence is 13 residues long. The CDR3 sequence: CASSGAVNTEAFF. The CDR3 coding sequence is TGTGCCAGCAGTGGGGCCGTTAACACTGAAGCTTTCTTT. Full variable domain (missing parts from reference TRBV2 and TRBJ1-1): EPEVTQTPSHQVTQMGQEVILRCVPISNHLYFYWYRQILGQKVEFLVSFYNNEISEKSEIFDDQFSVERPDGSNFTLKIRSTKLEDSAMYFCASSGAVNTEAFFGQGTRLTVV.

This clone came up a few times. The genes are TRBV28 and TRBJ2-3, with D possibly being TRBD2 (6 bases). The germline V gene has CDR1 MDHEN and CDR2 SYDVKM. The CDR3 runs 18 residues. Trimming pared 5 bases from V and 7 bases from J, leaving 28 bases between. CDR3 nucleotide sequence: TGTGCCAGCAGTCGGACAAGTTGGGGTGGACTATCCAAGTATACGCAGTATTTT. Protein sequence: CASSRTSWGGLSKYTQYF.

This chain joins TRBV15 and TRBJ1-5; a weak D match, TRBD1 (5 bases). Germline assignment: CDR1 LNHNV and CDR2 YYDKDF (reference sequence). This CDR3 is 15 amino acids long. V lost 5 bases and J 4 bases, leaving 15 bases between the germline ends. This CDR3 reads CATSPWGGPNQPQHF. Here the CDR3 DNA reads TGTGCCACCAGCCCCTGGGGGGGTCCGAATCAGCCCCAGCATTTT.

The V call is TRBV5-8, the J call TRBJ2-4; D gene uncertain. The ends were cut back, 0 bases at V and 0 bases at J, with 7 bases in the middle. The germline CDR1 and CDR2 sequences are SGHTS and YDEGEE. The CDR3 is made up of 15 amino acids. The CDR3 sequence: CASSLGQVAKNIQYF. The CDR3, as DNA: TGTGCCAGCAGCTTGGGCCAGGTAGCCAAAAACATTCAGTACTTC.

This chain joins TRBV12-3 or TRBV12-4 and TRBJ2-2; tentative D call: TRBD2 (5 bases). Trimming stripped 2 bases from V and 8 bases from J, with 9 bases between. CDR3 length: 13 residues. CDR3 sequence (DNA): TGTGCCAGCAGTTTACGGAGGACGGGGGAGCTGTTTTTT. Translating gives CASSLRRTGELFF.

This clone was seen a single time. V is TRBV5-1 and J is TRBJ2-3, with D maybe TRBD2 (6 bases). Looked up from germline, CDR1 is SGHRS and CDR2 is YFSETQ. V shed 0 bases and J shed 4 bases, with 12 bases lying between them. The CDR3 is 15 residues long. This CDR3 reads CASSLGYGEADTQYF. In nucleotides, the CDR3 is TGCGCCAGCAGCTTGGGATATGGGGAGGCAGATACGCAGTATTTT.

This clone was seen more than once but under ten times. This rearrangement joins TRBV28 to TRBJ1-6; 8 nucleotides line up with TRBD1. The CDR3 spans 15 residues. The germline V gene has CDR1 MDHEN and CDR2 SYDVKM. The junction had 8 bases not matched to a gene; V was cut back by 6 bases and J by 7 bases. The CDR3, as DNA: TGTGCCAGCAGCCCTGGACAGGGCCGAAATTCACCCCTCCACTTT. Its translation: CASSPGQGRNSPLHF.

V gene TRBV29-1 combines with J gene TRBJ1-1; the D is unclear. V shed 3 bases and J shed 0 bases, with 5 bases lying between them. The CDR3 is made up of 12 amino acids. Germline V lookup: CDR1 SQVTM, CDR2 ANQGSEA. The CDR3 here is CSVDPMNTEAFF. In DNA, the CDR3 is TGCAGCGTTGACCCCATGAACACTGAAGCTTTCTTT.

The rearrangement joins TRBV15 to TRBJ1-1; D remains unclear. Germline V gives CDR1 LNHNV, CDR2 YYDKDF (reference sequence). The CDR3 has 12 amino acids. Trimming stripped 3 bases from V and 11 bases from J, with 13 bases between. CDR3 loop: CATSRVTWEAFF. CDR3 bases: TGTGCCACCAGCAGGGTTACCTGGGAGGCTTTCTTT.

The J gene is TRBJ2-5, the V gene TRBV9, with 8 bases lining up with TRBD2. With V trimmed by 9 bases and J by 5 bases, 9 bases remained unmatched. Looked up from germline, CDR1 is SGDLS and CDR2 is YYNGEE. The CDR3 runs 13 residues. CDR3 DNA: TGTGCCACAAGAGCGGGAGTTTCGGAGACCCAGTACTTC. Translating it yields CATRAGVSETQYF.

The chain has TRBV28 and TRBJ1-4; no definite D call. The CDR3 is 14 residues long. The germline CDR1 and CDR2 sequences are MDHEN and SYDVKM. The V end lost 6 bases, the J end lost 5 bases, and 13 bases lay between the germline ends. The CDR3 here is CASSPPGRNEKLFF. CDR3 nucleotides: TGTGCCAGCAGCCCGCCCGGGAGAAATGAAAAACTGTTTTTT.

V gene TRBV27 combines with J gene TRBJ1-2; 8 bases match TRBD1. The junction had 10 bases not matched to a gene; V was cut back by 6 bases and J by 4 bases. This CDR3 region has 15 residues. Per the germline V gene, CDR1 is MNHEY and CDR2 is SMNVEV (reference sequence). CDR3 DNA sequence: TGTGCCAGCAGCCGTGGACAGGGCCCCCTCTATGGCTACACCTTC. Translating it yields CASSRGQGPLYGYTF.

V gene TRBV28 combines with J gene TRBJ2-3, with a tentative D call TRBD1 (6 bases). The germline gives CDR1 MDHEN, CDR2 SYDVKM. This CDR3 is built from 12 residues. V shed 3 bases and J shed 6 bases, with 7 bases lying between them. CDR3 in DNA: TGTGCCAGCAGTTTGAGGGGGGATACGCAGTATTTT. Protein product: CASSLRGDTQYF.

This clone was detected only once. The chain carries TRBV2 and TRBJ2-7; D gene unclear. The germline V gene has CDR1 SNHLY and CDR2 FYNNEI. The CDR3 is 14 amino acids. Trimming took 10 bases from V and 0 from J, leaving 16 bases between them. CDR3 region: CATREQLSSYEQYF. The CDR3 nucleotides are TGTGCCACCCGAGAACAGCTTAGCTCCTACGAGCAGTACTTC.

This chain uses TRBV5-6 with TRBJ2-5; TRBD1 is a possible D gene (6 bases). V shed 6 bases and J shed 2 bases, with 11 bases lying between them. The CDR3 sequence is 13 residues long. Germline loops: CDR1 SGHDT, CDR2 YYEEEE. This CDR3 reads CASTWDKQETQYF. The CDR3, as DNA: TGTGCCAGCACATGGGACAAACAAGAGACCCAGTACTTC.

The chain combines TRBV5-1 with TRBJ2-5; D possibly corresponds to TRBD1 (5 bases). Trimming pared 2 bases from V and 13 bases from J, leaving 18 bases between. The germline V gene encodes CDR1 SGHRS and CDR2 YFSETQ. The length of the CDR3 is 13 residues. The CDR3 sequence: CASSLRIRADGYF. The CDR3 nucleotides read TGCGCCAGCAGCTTAAGGATCAGGGCGGACGGGTACTTC.

The chain couples TRBV5-1 to TRBJ2-7, with 7 bases identical to TRBD2. The V segment lost 0 bases and the J segment 1 base; nucleotides outside the gene matches: 1. This CDR3 comprises 14 residues. Germline CDR1 and CDR2: SGHRS and YFSETQ. CDR3 DNA sequence: TGCGCCAGCAGCTTGGGGACTAGATCCTACGAGCAGTACTTC. It yields the protein CASSLGTRSYEQYF.

This sequence joins TRBV2 and TRBJ1-1, with 8 bases matching TRBD1. Germline CDR1 is SNHLY and CDR2 is FYNNEI. The trim removed 6 bases at V and 0 bases at J, leaving 9 bases unmatched. The CDR3 is made up of 16 amino acids. DNA for the CDR3: TGTGCCAGCAGGGATTATGGGACAGGCGTGAACACTGAAGCTTTCTTT. Residues: CASRDYGTGVNTEAFF.